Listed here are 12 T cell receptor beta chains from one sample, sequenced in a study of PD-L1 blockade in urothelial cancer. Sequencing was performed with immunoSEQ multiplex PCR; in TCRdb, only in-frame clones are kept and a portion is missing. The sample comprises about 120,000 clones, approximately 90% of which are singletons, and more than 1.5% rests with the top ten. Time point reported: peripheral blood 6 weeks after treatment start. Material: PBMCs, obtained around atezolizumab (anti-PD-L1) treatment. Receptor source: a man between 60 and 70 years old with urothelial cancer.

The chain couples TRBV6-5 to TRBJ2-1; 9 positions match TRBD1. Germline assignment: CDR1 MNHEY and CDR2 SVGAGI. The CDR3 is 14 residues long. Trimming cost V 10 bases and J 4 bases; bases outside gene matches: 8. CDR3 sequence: CATEGDRAYNEQFF. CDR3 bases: TGTGCCACTGAGGGGGACAGGGCATACAATGAGCAGTTCTTC.

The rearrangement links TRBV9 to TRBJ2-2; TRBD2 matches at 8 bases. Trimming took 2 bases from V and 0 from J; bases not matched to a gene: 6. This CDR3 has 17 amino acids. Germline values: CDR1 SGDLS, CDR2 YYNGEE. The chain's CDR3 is CASSVVSGVANTGELFF. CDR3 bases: TGTGCCAGCAGCGTCGTTAGCGGGGTCGCGAACACCGGGGAGCTGTTTTTT. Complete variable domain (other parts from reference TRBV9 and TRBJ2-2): DSGVTQTPKHLITATGQRVTLRCSPRSGDLSVYWYQQSLDQGLQFLIQYYNGEERAKGNILERFSAQQFPDLHSELNLSSLELGDSALYFCASSVVSGVANTGELFFGEGSRLTVL.

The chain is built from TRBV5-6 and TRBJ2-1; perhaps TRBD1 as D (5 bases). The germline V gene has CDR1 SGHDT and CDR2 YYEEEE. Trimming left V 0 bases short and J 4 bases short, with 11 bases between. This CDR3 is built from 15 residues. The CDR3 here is CASSLGGGPYNEQFF. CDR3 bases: TGTGCCAGCAGCTTGGGGGGCGGACCATACAATGAGCAGTTCTTC. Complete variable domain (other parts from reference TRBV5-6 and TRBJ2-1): DAGVTQSPTHLIKTRGQQVTLRCSPKSGHDTVSWYQQALGQGPQFIFQYYEEEERQRGNFPDRFSGHQFPNYSSELNVNALLLGDSALYLCASSLGGGPYNEQFFGPGTRLTVL.

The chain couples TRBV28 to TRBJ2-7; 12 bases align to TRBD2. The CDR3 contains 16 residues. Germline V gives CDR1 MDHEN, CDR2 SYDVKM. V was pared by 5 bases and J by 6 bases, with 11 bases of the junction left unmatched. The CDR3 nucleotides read TGTGCCAGCAGTCCCTGGACTAGCGGGGACCGCGGCGAGCAGTACTTC. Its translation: CASSPWTSGDRGEQYF.

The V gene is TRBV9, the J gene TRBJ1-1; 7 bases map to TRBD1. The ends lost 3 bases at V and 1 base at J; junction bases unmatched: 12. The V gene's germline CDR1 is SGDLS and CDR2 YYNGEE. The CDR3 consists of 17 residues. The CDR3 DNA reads TGTGCCAGCAGCGGCACAACAGGGGAGGCCCCGAACACTGAAGCTTTCTTT. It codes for CASSGTTGEAPNTEAFF.

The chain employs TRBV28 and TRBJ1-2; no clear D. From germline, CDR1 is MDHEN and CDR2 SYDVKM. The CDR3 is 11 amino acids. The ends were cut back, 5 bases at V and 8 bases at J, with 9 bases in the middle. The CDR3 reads CASSQRGGYTF. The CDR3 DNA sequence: TGTGCCAGCAGTCAGAGAGGAGGCTACACCTTC.

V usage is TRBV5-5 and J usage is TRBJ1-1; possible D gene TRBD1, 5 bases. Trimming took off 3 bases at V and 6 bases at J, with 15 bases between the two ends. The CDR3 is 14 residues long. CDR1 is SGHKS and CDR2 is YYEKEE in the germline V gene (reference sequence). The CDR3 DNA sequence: TGTGCCAGCAGCTCGGGACTGGTGGGGCCTGAAGCTTTCTTT. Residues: CASSSGLVGPEAFF.

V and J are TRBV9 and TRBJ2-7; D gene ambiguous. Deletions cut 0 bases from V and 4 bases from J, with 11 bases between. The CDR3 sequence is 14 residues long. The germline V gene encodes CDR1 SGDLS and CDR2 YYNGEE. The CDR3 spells CASSVGQYGYEQYF. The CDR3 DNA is TGTGCCAGCAGCGTAGGGCAATATGGTTACGAGCAGTACTTC.

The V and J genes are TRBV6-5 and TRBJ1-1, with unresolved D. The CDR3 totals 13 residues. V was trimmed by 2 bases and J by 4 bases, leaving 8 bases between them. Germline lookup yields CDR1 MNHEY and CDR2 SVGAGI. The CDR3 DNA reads TGTGCCAGCAGTTACAACGGGGTCACTGAAGCTTTCTTT. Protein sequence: CASSYNGVTEAFF.

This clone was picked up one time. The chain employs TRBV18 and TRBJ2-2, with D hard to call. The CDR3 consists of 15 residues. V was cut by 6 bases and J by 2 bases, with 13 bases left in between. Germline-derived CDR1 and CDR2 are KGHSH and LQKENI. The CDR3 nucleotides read TGTGCCAGCTCCCAGGCACAGTTAAACACCGGGGAGCTGTTTTTT. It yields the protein CASSQAQLNTGELFF.

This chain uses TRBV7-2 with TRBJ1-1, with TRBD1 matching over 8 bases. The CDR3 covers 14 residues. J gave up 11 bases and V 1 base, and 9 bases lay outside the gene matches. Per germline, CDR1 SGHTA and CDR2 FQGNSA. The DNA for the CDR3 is TGTGCCAGCAGCTTAGTGTGGCAGGGGGCTTTTGCTTTCTTT. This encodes CASSLVWQGAFAFF.

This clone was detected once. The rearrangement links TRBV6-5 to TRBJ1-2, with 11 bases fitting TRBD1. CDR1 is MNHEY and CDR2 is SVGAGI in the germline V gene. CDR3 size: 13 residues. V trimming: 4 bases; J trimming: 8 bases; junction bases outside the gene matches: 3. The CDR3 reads CASSSDRGRGYTF. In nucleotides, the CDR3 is TGTGCCAGCAGTTCGGACAGGGGGCGGGGCTACACCTTC.